Each of the 20 T cell receptor beta chains below was sequenced from the same sample in a study of T cells in Graves' hyperthyroidism and ophthalmopathy. From RNA transcripts, TCR beta CDR3 regions were amplified. HTBI primers were the set used in a first-round RT-PCR of the TCR CDR3. TCRdb processed the multiplex PCR reads anew with MiXCR; each CDR3 protein has one entry. The sample contains about 560,000 distinct CDR3 sequences, 14% of which appear only once. The source material was blood. The receptors were sampled from a middle-aged woman with Graves' hyperthyroidism.

In its sample, this clonotype was seen a few times. J is TRBJ1-4 and V is TRBV7-9, with 8 bases aligning to TRBD1. The V segment lost 2 bases and the J segment 7 bases; nucleotides outside the gene matches: 6. The CDR3 covers 15 residues. Germline CDR1 reads SEHNR; CDR2 reads FQNEAQ (reference sequence). In DNA, the CDR3 is TGTGCCAGCAGCTTAATATGGACAGGGCGTGAAAAACTGTTTTTT. Translating it yields CASSLIWTGREKLFF.

This clonotype was seen repeatedly, ten times or more. The chain has TRBV20-1 and TRBJ2-1; no reliable D call. Deletions cut 6 bases from V and 7 bases from J, with 7 bases between. This CDR3 contains 10 residues. Germline V CDR1 and CDR2: DFQATT, SNEGSKA (reference sequence). CDR3 nucleotides: TGCAGTGCGGTCAGGAATGAGCAGTTCTTC. Translating it yields CSAVRNEQFF.

This clonotype occurred many times. The gene calls are TRBV6-1 and TRBJ2-1; 11 positions match TRBD2. Germline assignment: CDR1 MNHNS and CDR2 SASEGT. This CDR3 is built from 15 residues. The V and J ends lost 6 bases and 6 bases, in that order; junction bases with no gene match: 7. CDR3 nucleotide sequence: TGTGCCAGCAGCATAGCGGGAGGGCCGTTCAATGAGCAGTTCTTC. Translated, it gives CASSIAGGPFNEQFF.

The chain joins TRBV20-1 to TRBJ2-7, with 11 bases lining up with TRBD2. This CDR3 comprises 15 residues. J lost 0 bases, V lost 7 bases, and 8 bases had no gene match. Germline CDR1 reads DFQATT; CDR2 reads SNEGSKA (reference sequence). The CDR3 loop reads CSVRHGLAGSYEQYF. The DNA for the CDR3 is TGCAGTGTCCGCCACGGACTAGCGGGCTCCTACGAGCAGTACTTC.

The chain uses TRBV28 and TRBJ1-2, with D tentatively TRBD1 (5 bases). This CDR3 comprises 16 residues. Germline assignment: CDR1 MDHEN and CDR2 SYDVKM. Trimming removed 6 bases at V and 3 bases at J, with 20 bases between. The CDR3 DNA follows: TGTGCCAGCAGGTACCACCTGCAGGGAGATGACTATGGCTACACCTTC. This encodes CASRYHLQGDDYGYTF.

This clonotype was counted many times. The rearrangement links TRBV18 to TRBJ2-4; D not resolved. The CDR3 length is 14 residues. In germline, CDR1 is KGHSH, CDR2 LQKENI. Trimming cost V 4 bases and J 3 bases, with 10 bases left between them. The CDR3 is CASSRSMDKNIQYF. The CDR3, as DNA: TGTGCCAGCTCACGGTCCATGGACAAAAACATTCAGTACTTC. The variable domain in full, completed from reference TRBV18 and TRBJ2-4, reads NAGVMQNPRHLVRRRGQEARLRCSPMKGHSHVYWYRQLPEEGLKFMVYLQKENIIDESGMPKERFSAEFPKEGPSILRIQQVVRGDSAAYFCASSRSMDKNIQYFGAGTRLSVL.

The sample holds a few counts of this clonotype. The rearrangement joins TRBV27 to TRBJ2-2; 9 bases map to TRBD1. CDR3 length: 15 residues. Germline assignment: CDR1 MNHEY and CDR2 SMNVEV (reference sequence). J gave up 5 bases and V 4 bases, and 5 bases lay outside the gene matches. CDR3 residues: CASSSGQGRTGELFF. The CDR3 nucleotides are TGTGCCAGCAGTTCCGGACAGGGGAGGACCGGGGAGCTGTTTTTT.

V gene TRBV7-3 combines with J gene TRBJ2-2; 11 nucleotides agree with TRBD2. This CDR3 is built from 17 residues. Germline-derived CDR1 and CDR2 are SGHTA and FQGTGA. Trimming at V came to 5 bases and at J to 5 bases, leaving 10 bases not matched to a gene. DNA of the CDR3: TGTGCCAGCAGCCCGGATAGCGGGAGGGCCGTTACCGGGGAGCTGTTTTTT. As protein: CASSPDSGRAVTGELFF.

This clonotype was observed at least ten times. V gene TRBV11-3 combines with J gene TRBJ2-3; 10 nucleotides line up with TRBD2. V lost 2 bases to trimming and J lost 5 bases; unmatched junction nucleotides: 13. Germline assignment: CDR1 SGHNT and CDR2 YENEEA. This CDR3 has 18 amino acids. CDR3 coding DNA: TGTGCCAGCAGCTTAAGTCCATTGCTAGCGGGAGTAAGAGATACGCAGTATTTT. Translating gives CASSLSPLLAGVRDTQYF.

Ten or more counts support this clonotype. The chain joins TRBV29-1 to TRBJ2-7; the D is unclear. In germline, CDR1 is SQVTM, CDR2 ANQGSEA. Between the trimmed V and J ends, which lost 4 bases and 0 bases, there was a span of 10 bases. There are 13 residues in the CDR3. CDR3 amino acids: CSVGMQASYEQYF. CDR3 nucleotide sequence: TGCAGCGTTGGTATGCAGGCCTCCTACGAGCAGTACTTC.

This clonotype was counted many times. V and J are TRBV3-1 and TRBJ1-2; 11 bases fit TRBD1. V gave up 4 bases and J gave up 7 bases; unmatched junction bases: 2. The CDR3 runs 13 residues. Germline V gene data show CDR1 as LGHDT and CDR2 as YNNKEL (reference sequence). The CDR3 reads CASSRDRGIGYTF. CDR3 nucleotides: TGTGCCAGCAGCCGGGACAGGGGGATTGGCTACACCTTC.

This clonotype was recorded at least ten times. This chain links TRBV6-1 with TRBJ1-5; no firm D call. The CDR3 loop spans 14 amino acids. CDR1 and CDR2 (germline): MNHNS, SASEGT. The germline V and J ends were trimmed by 2 bases and 3 bases, with 8 bases remaining between them. CDR3 region: CASSESSFNQPQHF. CDR3 DNA: TGTGCCAGCAGTGAATCCAGCTTCAATCAGCCCCAGCATTTT.

Remarks on this clonotype: A read error may explain this, as a much larger clone is one base away. This chain uses TRBV29-1 with TRBJ2-7; 7 nucleotides match TRBD1. The CDR3 has 14 residues. V shed 1 base and J 7 bases; nucleotides not matched to a gene: 10. Germline assignment: CDR1 SQVTM and CDR2 ANQGSEA. DNA for the CDR3: TGCAGCGTTGAAGGACAGGGCATCCTGAATGAGCAGTACTTC. Amino acids: CSVEGQGILNEQYF.

This sequence joins TRBV7-2 and TRBJ2-1; possible D gene TRBD2, 6 bases. With 5 bases removed from V and 3 bases from J, the gap between germline ends came to 17 bases. This CDR3 region has 16 residues. CDR1 and CDR2 (germline): SGHTA, FQGNSA. CDR3 coding DNA: TGTGCCAGCAGCCAAGTAGGGACTGCCGTCTACAATGAGCAGTTCTTC. Protein sequence: CASSQVGTAVYNEQFF.

This clonotype showed up many times. For the CDR3, the DNA is TGTGCCAGCAGCTCGCGGCCGGGCTCTAGGGATGAGCAGTTCTTC. Protein: CASSSRPGSRDEQFF. The chain uses TRBV7-2 and TRBJ2-1; D not certain. Germline CDR1 and CDR2: SGHTA and FQGNSA. Trimming stripped 4 bases from V and 8 bases from J, with 18 bases between. This CDR3 has 15 amino acids.

This chain connects TRBV19 to TRBJ1-5, with 9 bases lining up with TRBD1. Per germline, CDR1 LNHDA and CDR2 SQIVND (reference sequence). The junction had 7 bases not matched to a gene; V was cut back by 5 bases and J by 5 bases. This CDR3 has 15 residues. CDR3 bases: TGTGCCAGTAGTCGTTCGGGACAGGGTTATCAGCCCCAGCATTTT. Protein: CASSRSGQGYQPQHF.

This clonotype occurred many times. This chain connects TRBV6-1 to TRBJ1-2; 8 nucleotides agree with TRBD1. With V trimmed by 10 bases and J by 5 bases, 9 bases remained unmatched. CDR3 length: 13 residues. The V gene's germline CDR1 is MNHNS and CDR2 SASEGT. DNA for the CDR3: TGTGCCACCAGGAACAGGGGGAGTTATGGCTACACCTTC. Translated: CATRNRGSYGYTF.

CDR3 coding DNA: TGTGCCAGCAGCTTTCCACAGGGGACCAATGAGCAGTTCTTC. Protein: CASSFPQGTNEQFF. This chain uses TRBV5-4 with TRBJ2-1, with 7 bases that match TRBD1. The CDR3 sequence is 14 residues long. Germline V gene data show CDR1 as SGHNT and CDR2 as YYREEE (reference sequence). V shed 2 bases, J shed 6 bases, and the junction held 5 bases outside the gene matches.

This clonotype was found a few times. The chain couples TRBV25-1 to TRBJ1-6; a weak D match, TRBD1 (5 bases). The V end was cut by 2 bases, the J end by 9 bases, with 5 bases between. This CDR3 has 12 amino acids. CDR1 is MGHDK, CDR2 SYGVNS, per germline. The CDR3 loop reads CASSEGGSPLHF. The DNA for the CDR3 is TGTGCCAGCAGTGAAGGGGGTTCACCCCTCCACTTT.

There are a few counts of this clonotype. This chain uses TRBV5-1 with TRBJ2-3, with 7 bases aligning to TRBD2. The CDR3 is made up of 14 amino acids. With V trimmed by 5 bases and J by 4 bases, 7 bases remained unmatched. Germline V gene data show CDR1 as SGHRS and CDR2 as YFSETQ. The CDR3: CASRRGRGADTQYF. Written as DNA, the CDR3 is TGCGCCAGCAGACGGGGGAGGGGAGCAGATACGCAGTATTTT.